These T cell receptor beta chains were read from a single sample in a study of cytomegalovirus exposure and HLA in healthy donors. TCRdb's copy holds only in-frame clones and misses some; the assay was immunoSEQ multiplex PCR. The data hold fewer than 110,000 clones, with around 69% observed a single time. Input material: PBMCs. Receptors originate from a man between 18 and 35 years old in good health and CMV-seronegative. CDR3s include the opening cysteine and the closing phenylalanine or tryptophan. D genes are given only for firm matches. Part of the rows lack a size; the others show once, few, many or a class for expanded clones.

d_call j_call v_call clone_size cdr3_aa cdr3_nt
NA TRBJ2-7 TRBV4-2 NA CASSPRRGSSYEQYF TGTGCCAGCAGCCCCCGCCGGGGGAGCTCCTACGAGCAGTACTTC
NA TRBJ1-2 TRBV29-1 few CSVVQNYGYTF TGCAGCGTTGTCCAGAACTATGGCTACACCTTC
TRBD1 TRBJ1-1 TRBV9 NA CASSVESTGGRLGTEAFF TGTGCCAGCAGCGTAGAAAGTACAGGGGGTCGATTAGGCACTGAAGCTTTCTTT
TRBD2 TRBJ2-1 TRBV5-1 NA CASSLEAGSSYNEQFF TGCGCCAGCAGCTTGGAAGCGGGGAGCTCCTACAATGAGCAGTTCTTC
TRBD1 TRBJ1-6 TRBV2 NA CASAQRRQGDNSPLHF TGTGCCAGCGCCCAACGTAGACAGGGTGATAATTCACCCCTCCACTTT
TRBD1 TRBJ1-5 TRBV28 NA CASSSSGGRDQPQHF TGTGCCAGCAGTTCCTCAGGGGGAAGGGATCAGCCCCAGCATTTT
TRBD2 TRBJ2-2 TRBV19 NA CASSNFIGGGNPGELFF TGTGCCAGTAGTAATTTCATCGGGGGGGGGAATCCCGGGGAGCTGTTTTTT
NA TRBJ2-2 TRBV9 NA CASSVGRGSNTGELFF TGTGCCAGCAGCGTAGGGAGGGGCTCGAACACCGGGGAGCTGTTTTTT
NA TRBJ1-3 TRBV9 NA CASSPREELGNTIYF TGTGCCAGCAGCCCCCGAGAGGAATTAGGAAACACCATATATTTT
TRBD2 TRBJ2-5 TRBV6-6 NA CASSSPGLAVETQYF TGTGCCAGCAGTTCCCCCGGACTAGCGGTAGAGACCCAGTACTTC
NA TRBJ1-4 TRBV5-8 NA CASSSGRTANEKLFF TGTGCCAGCAGCTCTGGCCGGACAGCAAATGAAAAACTGTTTTTT
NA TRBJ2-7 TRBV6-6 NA CASRFRDSEQYF TGTGCCAGCAGATTCCGGGACTCTGAGCAGTACTTC
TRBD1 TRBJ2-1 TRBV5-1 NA CASSQTTGASYNEQFF TGCGCCAGCAGCCAGACGACAGGGGCCTCCTACAATGAGCAGTTCTTC
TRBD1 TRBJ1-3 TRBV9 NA CASSETGDGNTIYF TGTGCCAGCAGCGAGACAGGGGACGGAAACACCATATATTTT
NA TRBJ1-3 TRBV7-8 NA CASSLGFSRGSKGNTIYF TGTGCCAGCAGCTTGGGATTCTCCCGGGGTTCGAAAGGAAACACCATATATTTT
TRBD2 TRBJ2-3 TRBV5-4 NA CASSPGGTTSTDTQYF TGTGCCAGCAGCCCCGGGGGGACCACTAGCACAGATACGCAGTATTTT
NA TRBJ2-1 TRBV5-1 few CASSAGTGDEQFF TGCGCCAGCAGCGCCGGGACTGGGGATGAGCAGTTCTTC
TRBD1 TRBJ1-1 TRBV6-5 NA CASRTGGHTEAFF TGTGCCAGCAGAACAGGGGGGCACACTGAAGCTTTCTTT
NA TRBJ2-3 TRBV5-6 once CASSLWTPLLASGTDTQYF TGTGCCAGCAGCTTGTGGACCCCCCTATTAGCGAGTGGCACAGATACGCAGTATTTT
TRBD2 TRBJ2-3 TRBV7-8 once CASSRAGEKTDTQYF TGTGCCAGCAGCCGAGCGGGGGAGAAAACAGATACGCAGTATTTT
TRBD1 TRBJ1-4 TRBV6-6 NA CASSPGGTNEKLFF TGTGCCAGCAGCCCAGGGGGAACTAATGAAAAACTGTTTTTT
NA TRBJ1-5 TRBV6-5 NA CASSYVRGGQPQHF TGTGCCAGCAGTTACGTTAGGGGAGGACAGCCCCAGCATTTT
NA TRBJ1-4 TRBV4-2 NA CASSQVIVVRSSNEKLFF TGTGCCAGCAGCCAAGTTATAGTGGTTCGGAGCTCTAATGAAAAACTGTTTTTT
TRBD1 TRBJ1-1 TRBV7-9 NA CASRGDRGLFPTEAFF TGTGCCAGCAGAGGCGACAGGGGGCTCTTTCCCACTGAAGCTTTCTTT
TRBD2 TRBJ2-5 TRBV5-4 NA CASSVLAASQETQYF TGTGCCAGCAGCGTTCTAGCGGCGTCCCAAGAGACCCAGTACTTC
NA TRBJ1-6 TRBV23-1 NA CASSQSSSEKYNSPLHF TGCGCCAGCAGTCAATCTTCATCCGAGAAATATAATTCACCCCTCCACTTT
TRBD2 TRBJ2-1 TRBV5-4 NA CASSLSSGGNEQFF TGTGCCAGCAGCTTGTCTAGCGGGGGAAATGAGCAGTTCTTC
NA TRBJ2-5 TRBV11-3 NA CASSPQGIGETQYF TGTGCCAGCAGCCCACAGGGAATCGGGGAGACCCAGTACTTC
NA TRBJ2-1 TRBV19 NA CASSIGGSYNEQFF TGTGCCAGTAGTATCGGTGGCTCCTACAATGAGCAGTTCTTC
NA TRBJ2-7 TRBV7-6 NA CAVGTAGQGFYEQYF TGTGCCGTCGGGACTGCAGGGCAGGGCTTCTACGAGCAGTACTTC
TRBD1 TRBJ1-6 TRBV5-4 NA CASSQHRGGNSPLHF TGTGCCAGCAGCCAACACAGGGGGGGTAATTCACCCCTCCACTTT
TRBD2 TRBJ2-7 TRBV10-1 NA CASSWPGGEQYF TGCGCCAGCAGTTGGCCGGGGGGCGAGCAGTACTTC
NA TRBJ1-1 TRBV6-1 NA CASSEFGGNTEAFF TGTGCCAGCAGTGAATTTGGAGGGAACACTGAAGCTTTCTTT
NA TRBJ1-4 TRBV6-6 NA CASSYGSIATNEKLFF TGTGCCAGCAGTTACGGCTCAATCGCAACTAATGAAAAACTGTTTTTT
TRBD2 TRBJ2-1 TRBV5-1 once CASSVPGTRNNEQFF TGCGCCAGCAGCGTGCCCGGGACTAGAAACAATGAGCAGTTCTTC
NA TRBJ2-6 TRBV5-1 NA CASSLGFGGATTSGANVLTF TGCGCCAGCAGCTTGGGGTTTGGGGGGGCTACGACCTCTGGGGCCAACGTCCTGACTTTC
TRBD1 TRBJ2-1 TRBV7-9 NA CASSLAQGAYNEQFF TGTGCCAGCAGCTTAGCGCAGGGGGCTTATAATGAGCAGTTCTTC
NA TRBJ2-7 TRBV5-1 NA CASSFKGVSSYEQYF TGCGCCAGCAGCTTCAAGGGGGTGAGCTCCTACGAGCAGTACTTC
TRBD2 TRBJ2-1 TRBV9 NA CASSVGGGTNEQFF TGTGCCAGCAGCGTAGGCGGGGGGACCAATGAGCAGTTCTTC
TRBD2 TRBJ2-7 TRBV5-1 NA CASSGEGYEQYF TGCGCCAGCAGCGGGGAGGGGTACGAGCAGTACTTC
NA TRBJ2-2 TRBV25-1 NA CASSHSGNTGELFF TGTGCCAGCTCACATAGCGGGAACACCGGGGAGCTGTTTTTT
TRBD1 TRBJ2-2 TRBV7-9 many CASSRTGGLNTGELFF TGTGCCAGCAGCCGGACAGGGGGCCTGAACACCGGGGAGCTGTTTTTT